This is a list of T cell receptor beta chains from one sample in a study of Ad26.COV2.S vaccination and SARS-CoV-2 variants. Sequencing was performed with immunoSEQ multiplex PCR; in TCRdb, only in-frame clones are kept and a portion is missing. The data show 300,000 to 400,000 clones, 85% to 90% seen once. The sample here was peripheral blood, taken in a trial of Ad26.COV2.S vaccine versus placebo. Receptors were obtained from a person aged 18-65 years who received the Ad26.COV2.S COVID-19 vaccine or a placebo. Each CDR3 is given with its conserved first and last residue. The D gene is left open where the match is weak. A clone size is listed for some rows: how often the clone was seen (once, few, many), or a class if it is expanded.

v_gene	d_gene	abundance	j_gene	CDR3aa	CDR3nt
TRBV13	NA	NA	TRBJ1-3	CASSLAGVGNTIYF	TGTGCCAGCAGCTTAGCAGGGGTCGGAAACACCATATATTTT
TRBV20-1	TRBD2	NA	TRBJ2-7	CSASTVLAGGLSYEQYF	TGCAGTGCTAGTACGGTTCTAGCGGGAGGCCTCTCCTACGAGCAGTACTTC
TRBV9	TRBD2	once	TRBJ2-1	CASSLTSGGHNEQFF	TGTGCCAGCAGCCTGACTAGCGGGGGTCACAATGAGCAGTTCTTC
TRBV19	TRBD1	NA	TRBJ1-5	CASSSDRVQPQHF	TGTGCCAGTAGTTCGGACAGGGTTCAGCCCCAGCATTTT
TRBV25-1	NA	NA	TRBJ1-6	CASSDSPGEHNSPLHF	TGTGCCAGCAGTGACTCCCCAGGGGAGCATAATTCACCCCTCCACTTT
TRBV6-6	NA	NA	TRBJ2-7	CASRGTGDTAYEQYF	TGTGCCAGCAGAGGGACCGGGGACACCGCCTACGAGCAGTACTTC
TRBV19	TRBD1	NA	TRBJ2-3	CASSNRDRDQDTQYF	TGTGCCAGTAGTAACCGGGACAGGGATCAAGATACGCAGTATTTT
TRBV9	TRBD2	NA	TRBJ2-5	CASSVGPASGTRETQYF	TGTGCCAGCAGCGTAGGACCGGCTAGCGGGACTAGGGAGACCCAGTACTTC
TRBV2	TRBD1	NA	TRBJ1-4	CASRDRTGVAGEKLFF	TGTGCCAGCAGGGACAGGACTGGAGTTGCCGGTGAAAAACTGTTTTTT
TRBV6-5	NA	NA	TRBJ1-1	CASKTQQGAAFF	TGTGCCAGCAAAACACAACAAGGCGCCGCTTTCTTT
TRBV27	TRBD1	NA	TRBJ2-7	CASSFLGQGYSYEQYF	TGTGCCAGCAGTTTTTTGGGACAGGGCTACTCCTACGAGCAGTACTTC
TRBV6-6	TRBD1	NA	TRBJ2-7	CASSDTGAHEQYF	TGTGCCAGCAGTGACACAGGGGCCCACGAGCAGTACTTC
TRBV18	NA	few	TRBJ1-1	CASSPERNTEAFF	TGTGCCAGCTCACCAGAACGGAACACTGAAGCTTTCTTT
TRBV5-1	TRBD2	NA	TRBJ2-1	CASSWGTSGDNEQFF	TGCGCCAGCAGCTGGGGGACTAGCGGGGACAATGAGCAGTTCTTC
TRBV9	TRBD1	NA	TRBJ1-1	CASSVDWTGAREAFF	TGTGCCAGCAGCGTAGACTGGACAGGGGCTAGAGAAGCTTTCTTT
TRBV5-6	NA	NA	TRBJ2-1	CASSPGAAYGHNEQFF	TGTGCCAGCAGCCCCGGCGCGGCGTACGGACACAATGAGCAGTTCTTC
TRBV19	NA	NA	TRBJ1-1	CASSIPGTTEAFF	TGTGCCAGTAGTATTCCAGGGACCACTGAAGCTTTCTTT
TRBV4-2	NA	NA	TRBJ2-1	CASSQDTSASYYNEQFF	TGTGCCAGCAGCCAAGACACCTCCGCATCTTATTACAATGAGCAGTTCTTC
TRBV5-1	NA	NA	TRBJ1-5	CASSLEGLWQPQHF	TGCGCCAGCAGCTTGGAAGGCCTTTGGCAGCCCCAGCATTTT
TRBV7-8	NA	NA	TRBJ2-2	CASSLGRANTGELFF	TGTGCCAGCAGCTTAGGCAGGGCGAACACCGGGGAGCTGTTTTTT
TRBV27	NA	NA	TRBJ1-5	CASSFSGHVNQPQHF	TGTGCCAGCAGTTTTTCAGGGCACGTCAATCAGCCCCAGCATTTT
TRBV7-9	NA	NA	TRBJ2-3	CATHLAPSTDTQYF	TGTGCCACCCACCTAGCGCCAAGCACAGATACGCAGTATTTT
TRBV4-2	TRBD1	NA	TRBJ1-3	CASSQGQGGNTIYF	TGTGCCAGCAGCCAAGGACAGGGAGGAAACACCATATATTTT
TRBV6-5	NA	NA	TRBJ1-2	CASGRSYGYTF	TGTGCCAGCGGGAGGAGCTATGGCTACACCTTC
TRBV5-1	NA	NA	TRBJ1-1	CASSLEGNLNTEAFF	TGCGCCAGCAGCTTGGAGGGCAACCTGAACACTGAAGCTTTCTTT
TRBV25-1	NA	NA	TRBJ1-6	CASSELSYGSYNSPLHF	TGTGCCAGCAGTGAATTATCCTATGGCTCCTATAATTCACCCCTCCACTTT
TRBV30	NA	NA	TRBJ1-2	CAWSSDGIYGYTF	TGTGCCTGGAGTTCCGACGGGATCTATGGCTACACCTTC
TRBV27	NA	few	TRBJ2-2	CASSWIAAHSTGELFF	TGTGCCAGCAGTTGGATTGCGGCCCACTCAACCGGGGAGCTGTTTTTT
TRBV4-3	TRBD2	NA	TRBJ2-3	CASSQDGAGGRADTQYF	TGCGCCAGCAGCCAAGATGGAGCGGGGGGCAGGGCAGATACGCAGTATTTT
TRBV9	NA	NA	TRBJ1-6	CASSGALSSYNSPLHF	TGTGCCAGCAGCGGTGCACTGAGCTCCTATAATTCACCCCTCCACTTT
TRBV5-3	NA	few	TRBJ1-4	CARSLDRRPRSCANEKLFF	TGTGCCAGAAGCTTGGATCGTCGGCCACGGAGTTGTGCTAATGAAAAACTGTTTTTT
TRBV4-3	NA	NA	TRBJ2-1	CASSQAYRVTYNEQFF	TGCGCCAGCAGCCAAGCCTACAGGGTCACCTACAATGAGCAGTTCTTC
TRBV11-2	TRBD2	few	TRBJ2-5	CASSLGKASGRYQETQYF	TGTGCCAGCAGCTTAGGCAAGGCTAGCGGGAGGTACCAAGAGACCCAGTACTTC
TRBV9	NA	NA	TRBJ2-7	CASSVVPSGGYEQYF	TGTGCCAGCAGCGTAGTTCCCTCAGGCGGCTACGAGCAGTACTTC
TRBV7-2	NA	NA	TRBJ2-5	CASSLITYETQYF	TGTGCCAGCAGCTTAATAACTTATGAGACCCAGTACTTC
TRBV13	TRBD1	NA	TRBJ2-1	CASSVGQLSSYNEQFF	TGTGCCAGCAGCGTGGGACAGCTTAGCTCCTACAATGAGCAGTTCTTC
TRBV27	NA	NA	TRBJ1-2	CASRVQTGNYGYTF	TGTGCCAGCAGAGTACAGACAGGTAACTATGGCTACACCTTC
TRBV19	NA	NA	TRBJ2-4	CASSRNRDGRENIQYF	TGTGCCAGTAGTCGGAATCGGGACGGACGGGAAAACATTCAGTACTTC
TRBV5-6	NA	NA	TRBJ1-4	CASSIGLTQGEKLFF	TGTGCCAGCAGCATCGGACTCACCCAAGGGGAAAAACTGTTTTTT
TRBV6-6	NA	NA	TRBJ2-7	CASRTAYEQYF	TGTGCCAGCAGAACAGCCTACGAGCAGTACTTC
TRBV11-2	NA	NA	TRBJ2-7	CASSFGTGYEQYF	TGTGCCAGCAGCTTCGGGACGGGGTACGAGCAGTACTTC
TRBV2	TRBD2	once	TRBJ2-1	CASSLEREAYNEQFF	TGTGCCAGCAGCCTAGAGCGGGAGGCCTACAATGAGCAGTTCTTC
TRBV30	TRBD2	NA	TRBJ2-1	CAWSPRVAGTHEQFF	TGTGCCTGGAGTCCTCGGGTAGCGGGAACCCATGAGCAGTTCTTC
TRBV7-8	TRBD1	NA	TRBJ2-7	CASSLTGKAYEQYF	TGTGCCAGCAGCTTGACAGGGAAGGCCTACGAGCAGTACTTC
TRBV5-5	TRBD1	NA	TRBJ2-7	CASGQGDEQYF	TGTGCCAGTGGACAGGGGGACGAGCAGTACTTC
TRBV4-1	NA	NA	TRBJ2-7	CASSQPGAYEQYF	TGCGCCAGCAGCCAACCGGGAGCCTACGAGCAGTACTTC
TRBV5-1	NA	few	TRBJ1-3	CASSLVEGNSGNTIYF	TGCGCCAGCAGCTTGGTGGAGGGAAACTCTGGAAACACCATATATTTT
TRBV3-1/TRBV3-2	NA	many	TRBJ1-3	CASSPTQTGAGNTIYF	TGTGCCAGCAGTCCGACCCAGACAGGAGCGGGAAACACCATATATTTT
TRBV11-2	NA	NA	TRBJ1-1	CASSLRGAANTEAFF	TGTGCCAGCAGCCTCCGGGGGGCGGCGAACACTGAAGCTTTCTTT
TRBV9	NA	few	TRBJ2-2	CASSVGAGNTGELFF	TGTGCCAGCAGCGTAGGAGCGGGTAACACCGGGGAGCTGTTTTTT
TRBV19	NA	NA	TRBJ2-7	CASSMKGQYLYEQYF	TGTGCCAGTAGTATGAAGGGACAATACCTCTACGAGCAGTACTTC
TRBV10-2	TRBD1	NA	TRBJ1-2	CASSERGQGVYGYTF	TGCGCCAGCAGTGAGAGGGGACAGGGGGTCTATGGCTACACCTTC
TRBV28	NA	NA	TRBJ2-7	CASSPRDSSNEQYF	TGTGCCAGCAGCCCCCGAGACAGTAGCAACGAGCAGTACTTC
TRBV7-9	NA	NA	TRBJ2-5	CASSLRTTTWSQETQYF	TGTGCCAGCAGCCTCCGGACTACAACATGGAGCCAAGAGACCCAGTACTTC
TRBV11-3	TRBD1	NA	TRBJ1-3	CASSLDRREQGLGNTIYF	TGTGCCAGCAGCTTAGATCGAAGGGAACAGGGGCTGGGAAACACCATATATTTT